This T cell receptor beta chain was identified during a study of cytomegalovirus exposure and HLA in healthy donors. The V gene lost 5 bases and the J gene lost 10 bases, with 14 bases spanning the gap. In germline, CDR1 is GTSNPN, CDR2 SVGIG (reference sequence). The CDR3 loop spans 11 amino acids. Primers: 60 Vbeta forward and 13 Jbeta reverse. Sequenced by immunoSEQ multiplex PCR; TCRdb stores in-frame clones only, minus some. The sample consists of about 100,000 clones, roughly three quarters of them appearing once. General study points: More clonal expansion characterized HLA-associated TCR beta chains than equally common others in a later analysis.

A word on this clone: Its antigen is still unknown.

The rearrangement joins TRBV30 to TRBJ2-5; D may be TRBD1 (5 bases). This receptor was identified in a woman in her sixties in good health and CMV-seronegative. The sample consisted of PBMCs. CDR3 sequence (DNA): TGTGCCTGGGGCCCAGGGATGGGCCAGTACTTC. Its protein product is CAWGPGMGQYF.